This T cell receptor (beta chain) comes out of a study of cytomegalovirus exposure and HLA in healthy donors. Donors counted as nominally healthy when sampled, yet unrecorded immune exposures were likely. Use of 60 Vbeta and 13 Jbeta primers characterized the PCR. Per the study methods: Later reanalysis found about 80 million unique TCR beta chains, approximately 11 million of them shared. Produced via immunoSEQ multiplex PCR; TCRdb's table is partial and in-frame only. D and trimming were read from the DNA, whereas the V and J calls and clone size are those reported in that table. Seen here are about 110,000 clones, around 75% observed once, and the top ten hold 2% to 2.5%. Study observations and caveats: Later analysis showed TCR association rates varying by HLA locus, highest for DRB1 and lowest for HLA-C.

CDR1 and CDR2 (germline): SQVTM, ANQGSEA. The trim removed 4 bases at V and 7 bases at J, leaving 11 bases unmatched. The CDR3 consists of 14 residues. Concerning this clone: The target antigen is unknown.

Sequenced material: PBMCs. This chain uses TRBV29-1 with TRBJ1-1, with 8 bases lining up with TRBD1. The clonotype was recovered from a man between 40 and 49 years old in good health and CMV-seronegative. CDR3 region: CSVAPGGVKNEAFF. For the CDR3, the DNA is TGCAGCGTTGCCCCAGGGGGCGTAAAGAATGAAGCTTTCTTT. Drawing the rest from reference TRBV29-1 and TRBJ1-1, the complete variable domain is SAVISQKPSRDICQRGTSLTIQCQVDSQVTMMFWYRQQPGQSLTLIATANQGSEATYESGFVIDKFPISRPNLTFSTLTVSNMSPEDSSIYLCSVAPGGVKNEAFFGQGTRLTVV.